The next 18 T cell receptor beta chains were all read from a single sample in a study of OX40 agonist ivuxolimab in advanced cancers. TCRdb's table, derived via immunoSEQ multiplex PCR, lists solely in-frame clones and lacks some. The data show more than 75,000 clones, approximately 85% seen once. Source: CD4+ or CD8+ T cells sorted from blood, taken in a trial of the OX40 agonist ivuxolimab. These receptors were collected from an adult with an advanced solid tumor such as melanoma, head and neck, liver or kidney cancer.

V usage is TRBV2 and J usage is TRBJ2-7; 8 bases match TRBD1. Per the germline V gene, CDR1 is SNHLY and CDR2 is FYNNEI. V shed 6 bases and J 3 bases; nucleotides not matched to a gene: 10. The CDR3 has 15 amino acids. This CDR3 is CASRGTGRGGYEQYF. CDR3 in DNA: TGTGCCAGCAGGGGGACAGGCCGCGGAGGCTACGAGCAGTACTTC.

This sequence joins TRBV30 and TRBJ1-1; no firm D call. CDR3 length: 12 residues. Germline values: CDR1 GTSNPN, CDR2 SVGIG (reference sequence). Trimming took 4 bases from V and 8 from J, leaving 14 bases between them. The CDR3 DNA sequence: TGTGCCTGGACCCACCCCAAAGGGGAAGCTTTCTTT. Amino acids: CAWTHPKGEAFF.

The CDR3 reads CASRTVGTGSYGYTF. For the CDR3, the DNA is TGTGCCAGCAGGACCGTAGGTACAGGGAGCTATGGCTACACCTTC. The chain uses TRBV6-5 and TRBJ1-2, with D possibly being TRBD1 (6 bases). The CDR3 consists of 15 residues. Trimming left V 6 bases short and J 4 bases short, with 18 bases between. The germline gives CDR1 MNHEY, CDR2 SVGAGI.

The J gene is TRBJ1-1, the V gene TRBV19; 7 positions agree with TRBD1. From germline, CDR1 is LNHDA and CDR2 SQIVND (reference sequence). The CDR3 covers 14 residues. V trimming: 3 bases; J trimming: 1 base; junction bases outside the gene matches: 2. DNA for the CDR3: TGTGCCAGTAGTATCGGACAGGAGAACACTGAAGCTTTCTTT. Amino acid sequence: CASSIGQENTEAFF. Full variable domain (rest looked up from reference TRBV19 and TRBJ1-1): DGGITQSPKYLFRKEGQNVTLSCEQNLNHDAMYWYRQDPGQGLRLIYYSQIVNDFQKGDIAEGYSVSREKKESFPLTVTSAQKNPTAFYLCASSIGQENTEAFFGQGTRLTVV.

This chain uses TRBV9 with TRBJ1-3; TRBD1 agrees at 9 bases. The CDR3 totals 13 residues. The J segment lost 6 bases and the V segment lost 7 bases, leaving 5 bases of the junction unmatched. Germline V gives CDR1 SGDLS, CDR2 YYNGEE. Here the CDR3 reads CASRGTGQNTIYF. The CDR3 DNA sequence: TGTGCCAGCCGGGGGACAGGGCAAAACACCATATATTTT.

The rearrangement joins TRBV2 to TRBJ2-3; 10 bases agree with TRBD2. The germline V gene has CDR1 SNHLY and CDR2 FYNNEI. V gave up 4 bases and J gave up 4 bases; unmatched junction bases: 5. This CDR3 is built from 15 residues. The DNA for the CDR3 is TGTGCCAGCAGTGTCCTAGCGGGAGTGGCAGATACGCAGTATTTT. Translation: CASSVLAGVADTQYF. The full variable domain, rest sourced from reference TRBV2 and TRBJ2-3, is EPEVTQTPSHQVTQMGQEVILRCVPISNHLYFYWYRQILGQKVEFLVSFYNNEISEKSEIFDDQFSVERPDGSNFTLKIRSTKLEDSAMYFCASSVLAGVADTQYFGPGTRLTVL.

This chain connects TRBV25-1 to TRBJ1-1; 10 nucleotides align to TRBD1. This CDR3 spans 14 amino acids. V trimming: 10 bases; J trimming: 5 bases; junction bases outside the gene matches: 10. Looked up from germline, CDR1 is MGHDK and CDR2 is SYGVNS. CDR3 region: CATRDRGRDTEAFF. In DNA, the CDR3 is TGTGCCACCCGAGACAGGGGGCGCGATACTGAAGCTTTCTTT.

This chain uses TRBV6-6 with TRBJ2-7; 7 nucleotides line up with TRBD1. In germline, CDR1 is MNHNY, CDR2 SVGAGI (reference sequence). The V segment lost 6 bases and the J segment 9 bases; nucleotides outside the gene matches: 5. The CDR3 contains 11 residues. The CDR3, as DNA: TGTGCCAGCAGATCCCGACAGGGGCAGTACTTC. Protein sequence: CASRSRQGQYF.

This chain links TRBV10-3 with TRBJ1-5; D is unresolved. The V gene's germline CDR1 is ENHRY and CDR2 SYGVKD. Deletions cut 8 bases from V and 3 bases from J, with 8 bases between. This CDR3 is built from 12 residues. CDR3 residues: CAIGGVNQPQHF. As DNA, the CDR3 is TGTGCCATCGGTGGGGTCAATCAGCCCCAGCATTTT.

The V and J genes are TRBV10-3 and TRBJ2-3; 8 bases are shared with TRBD2. V dropped 8 bases and J dropped 1; count of bases not matched to a gene: 2. The CDR3 contains 13 residues. Germline loops: CDR1 ENHRY, CDR2 SYGVKD. CDR3: CAIRAGGTDTQYF. Written as DNA, the CDR3 is TGTGCCATCCGAGCGGGGGGCACAGATACGCAGTATTTT.

J is TRBJ1-1 and V is TRBV12-5; D is undetermined. Germline V lookup: CDR1 LGHNT, CDR2 FRNRAP. Trimming removed 5 bases at V and 4 bases at J, with 11 bases between. This CDR3 has 13 amino acids. In DNA, the CDR3 is TGTGCTAGTGGTCTAGAGGAGGTCACTGAAGCTTTCTTT. Residues: CASGLEEVTEAFF.

This chain connects TRBV7-2 to TRBJ2-1, with 12 bases identical to TRBD2. The ends lost 0 bases at V and 4 bases at J; junction bases unmatched: 1. The CDR3 is made up of 16 amino acids. Germline loops: CDR1 SGHTA, CDR2 FQGNSA. The DNA for the CDR3 is TGTGCCAGCAGCTTAGCCCTAGCGGGGGGGTACAATGAGCAGTTCTTC. Its protein product is CASSLALAGGYNEQFF.

This chain joins TRBV15 and TRBJ1-6; TRBD1 might be the D (6 bases). There are 14 residues in the CDR3. Trimming removed 7 bases at V and 8 bases at J, with 15 bases between. The germline V gene has CDR1 LNHNV and CDR2 YYDKDF (reference sequence). DNA of the CDR3: TGTGCCACCACCGAACAGGGTTCGGATTCACCCCTCCACTTT. The encoded protein is CATTEQGSDSPLHF.

V and J are TRBV7-9 and TRBJ2-5; 8 nucleotides match TRBD1. The CDR3 spans 16 residues. Looked up from germline, CDR1 is SEHNR and CDR2 is FQNEAQ (reference sequence). The trim removed 3 bases at V and 3 bases at J, leaving 9 bases unmatched. DNA for the CDR3: TGTGCCAGCAGCTTGGATCCCTTACAGGGGGAAGAGACCCAGTACTTC. Translation: CASSLDPLQGEETQYF.

The CDR3 spells CASGLIRAMQPQHF. The CDR3, as DNA: TGTGCTAGTGGTTTGATCAGGGCTATGCAGCCCCAGCATTTT. The gene calls are TRBV12-5 and TRBJ1-5; TRBD1 might be the D (5 bases). CDR1 and CDR2 (germline): LGHNT, FRNRAP. V was clipped by 2 bases and J by 7 bases, with 12 bases between them. This CDR3 has 14 amino acids.

The chain combines TRBV2 with TRBJ2-7; possibly TRBD1 or TRBD2 for D (5 bases each). Germline loops: CDR1 SNHLY, CDR2 FYNNEI. The ends were cut back, 6 bases at V and 6 bases at J, with 15 bases in the middle. The CDR3 is 13 amino acids. CDR3 nucleotides: TGTGCCAGCAGGAATTGGGGGTATGGCGAGCAGTACTTC. This sequence encodes CASRNWGYGEQYF.

This clone showed up just once. The chain uses TRBV7-2 and TRBJ2-2, with D possibly TRBD2 on 5 matching bases. This CDR3 comprises 15 residues. The V and J ends lost 5 bases and 4 bases respectively, with 14 bases between them. Germline-derived CDR1 and CDR2 are SGHTA and FQGNSA. The CDR3 nucleotides read TGTGCCAGCAGCCCCCCCGGGGTCCCCACCGGGGAGCTGTTTTTT. Protein: CASSPPGVPTGELFF.

This clone was detected a few times. The chain couples TRBV14 to TRBJ2-3; D ambiguous. Per germline, CDR1 SGHDN and CDR2 FVKESK. The CDR3 is 13 amino acids. Deletions cut 4 bases from V and 6 bases from J, with 11 bases between. As DNA, the CDR3 is TGTGCCAGCAGCCCGCTGCAAGGGGATACGCAGTATTTT. Translating gives CASSPLQGDTQYF. Filled out from reference TRBV14 and TRBJ2-3, the complete variable domain reads EAGVTQFPSHSVIEKGQTVTLRCDPISGHDNLYWYRRVMGKEIKFLLHFVKESKQDESGMPNNRFLAERTGGTYSTLKVQPAELEDSGVYFCASSPLQGDTQYFGPGTRLTVL.